One sample yielded the 30 T cell receptor beta chains listed below, sequenced in a study of blood T cell repertoires in COVID-19. Libraries were prepared by immunoSEQ multiplex PCR; TCRdb keeps only in-frame clonotypes and omits some of them. The sample consists of some 70,000 clones, under 85% of them appearing once. Sequencing was done on a sample of peripheral blood. These receptors all come from a man aged 45-65 years with COVID-19, enrolled during active disease.

The chain recombines TRBV6-5 with TRBJ2-7, with TRBD1 matching 8 bases. In germline, CDR1 is MNHEY, CDR2 SVGAGI. Unmatched junction bases numbered 7, after V lost 7 bases and J lost 2 bases. The CDR3 has 14 residues. The DNA of the CDR3 is TGTGCCAGCATGAAGGACAGGGCGGCCTACGAGCAGTACTTC. This sequence encodes CASMKDRAAYEQYF.

The chain employs TRBV5-1 and TRBJ1-4; TRBD1 matches 11 bases. Germline V CDR1 and CDR2: SGHRS, YFSETQ. V dropped 3 bases and J dropped 3; count of bases not matched to a gene: 4. The CDR3 extends over 16 amino acids. CDR3 region: CASSSGQGAPNEKLFF. In DNA, the CDR3 is TGCGCCAGCAGCTCCGGACAGGGGGCCCCTAATGAAAAACTGTTTTTT.

The chain is built from TRBV4-1 and TRBJ1-3; the D gene is possibly TRBD1 (5 bases). The germline V and J ends were trimmed by 4 bases and 4 bases, with 14 bases remaining between them. This CDR3 region has 15 residues. Looked up from germline, CDR1 is MGHRA and CDR2 is YSYEKL. In DNA, the CDR3 is TGCGCCAGCAGCCGGCCCGGGGGTCCAGGAAACACCATATATTTT. As protein: CASSRPGGPGNTIYF.

The rearrangement joins TRBV7-2 to TRBJ2-1; tentatively, D is TRBD2 (6 bases). The CDR3 contains 15 residues. Germline CDR1 reads SGHTA; CDR2 reads FQGNSA. Trimming pared 6 bases from V and 0 bases from J, leaving 12 bases between. CDR3 region: CASSTSFSSYNEQFF. The CDR3 bases are TGTGCCAGCAGTACTAGCTTCAGCTCCTACAATGAGCAGTTCTTC.

Only a few counts were recorded for this clone. The genes are TRBV9 and TRBJ1-2; D unresolved. The CDR3 loop spans 17 amino acids. V was pared by 3 bases and J by 1 base, with 19 bases between. CDR1 and CDR2 (germline): SGDLS, YYNGEE. CDR3 loop: CASSDPRTGGLNYGYTF. Here the CDR3 DNA reads TGTGCCAGCAGCGACCCTAGGACGGGAGGACTTAACTATGGCTACACCTTC. The variable domain in full, with the rest retrieved from reference TRBV9 and TRBJ1-2, is DSGVTQTPKHLITATGQRVTLRCSPRSGDLSVYWYQQSLDQGLQFLIQYYNGEERAKGNILERFSAQQFPDLHSELNLSSLELGDSALYFCASSDPRTGGLNYGYTFGSGTRLTVV.

The chain uses TRBV19 and TRBJ1-6; 9 nucleotides agree with TRBD1. CDR1 and CDR2 from the germline V gene are LNHDA and SQIVND (reference sequence). After removal of 5 bases from V and 6 bases from J, the junction contained 5 bases not matched to a gene. CDR3 size: 15 residues. This chain's CDR3 is CASSALQGANSPLHF. CDR3 DNA: TGTGCCAGTAGTGCGCTACAGGGGGCTAATTCACCCCTCCACTTT.

The genes are TRBV20-1 and TRBJ2-5, with 8 bases aligning to TRBD1. The CDR3 has 13 residues. Germline assignment: CDR1 DFQATT and CDR2 SNEGSKA (reference sequence). The V segment lost 5 bases and the J segment 2 bases; nucleotides outside the gene matches: 4. CDR3 in DNA: TGCAGTGCTGGTGGGACAGGTCAAGAGACCCAGTACTTC. This codes for CSAGGTGQETQYF.

The chain joins TRBV19 to TRBJ2-7, with 7 nucleotides matching TRBD1. The CDR3 loop spans 19 amino acids. Germline CDR1 LNHDA, CDR2 SQIVND (reference sequence). Trimming at V came to 0 bases and at J to 2 bases, leaving 16 bases not matched to a gene. The CDR3 here is CASSIDRGRLQKRTYEQYF. The CDR3 nucleotides are TGTGCCAGTAGTATAGATAGGGGGCGCTTACAAAAACGGACCTACGAGCAGTACTTC.

A few counts support this clone. The rearrangement joins TRBV25-1 to TRBJ1-2; D is ambiguous. CDR3 length: 12 amino acids. V lost 6 bases and J 5 bases, leaving 10 bases between the germline ends. Germline V gene lookup returns CDR1 MGHDK and CDR2 SYGVNS. CDR3: CASSAGVYGYTF. CDR3 sequence (DNA): TGTGCCAGCAGCGCGGGCGTATATGGCTACACCTTC.

The J gene is TRBJ2-2, the V gene TRBV6-5; D is ambiguous. CDR3 length equals 14 residues. V was trimmed by 5 bases and J by 4 bases, leaving 11 bases between them. CDR1 is MNHEY and CDR2 is SVGAGI in the germline V gene. CDR3 nucleotide sequence: TGTGCCAGCAGTCCGTGGGCGAGCACCGGGGAGCTGTTTTTT. Its translation: CASSPWASTGELFF.

The chain uses TRBV6-2 or TRBV6-3 and TRBJ1-2; 8 positions match TRBD1. Germline V gene lookup returns CDR1 MNHEY and CDR2 SVGEGT. This CDR3 spans 15 amino acids. The V and J ends lost 3 bases and 8 bases, in that order; junction bases with no gene match: 11. CDR3 protein: CASSYHNDRGEGYTF. The CDR3 DNA reads TGTGCCAGCAGTTATCACAATGACAGGGGCGAAGGCTACACCTTC.

This chain links TRBV9 with TRBJ2-1; 7 bases are shared with TRBD1. V shed 4 bases, J shed 0 bases, and the junction held 4 bases outside the gene matches. Germline loops: CDR1 SGDLS, CDR2 YYNGEE. The CDR3 sequence is 15 residues long. CDR3 region: CASSLRDSSYNEQFF. The CDR3 nucleotides read TGTGCCAGCAGCCTGAGGGACAGCTCCTACAATGAGCAGTTCTTC. Using reference TRBV9 and TRBJ2-1 for the parts outside the CDR3, the full variable domain is DSGVTQTPKHLITATGQRVTLRCSPRSGDLSVYWYQQSLDQGLQFLIQYYNGEERAKGNILERFSAQQFPDLHSELNLSSLELGDSALYFCASSLRDSSYNEQFFGPGTRLTVL.

This rearrangement joins TRBV21-1 to TRBJ2-1; the listed D gene, TRBD2, was not tested against the DNA. TRBV21-1 corresponds to a pseudogene. The CDR3 contains 13 residues. Written as DNA, the CDR3 is TGTGCCAGCAGCAAAGTCCGGGAAAATGAGCAGTTCTTC. It translates to CASSKVRENEQFF.

The chain carries TRBV30 and TRBJ2-7; D is unclear. The CDR3 spans 12 residues. V gave up 0 bases and J gave up 3 bases, with 6 bases separating them. Germline-derived CDR1 and CDR2 are GTSNPN and SVGIG (reference sequence). The CDR3 DNA follows: TGTGCCTGGAGTGTATCCGTCTACGAGCAGTACTTC. Amino acid sequence: CAWSVSVYEQYF. The entire variable domain, with the rest obtained from reference TRBV30 and TRBJ2-7, is as follows: SQTIHQWPATLVQPVGSPLSLECTVEGTSNPNLYWYRQAAGRGLQLLFYSVGIGQISSEVPQNLSASRPQDRQFILSSKKLLLSDSGFYLCAWSVSVYEQYFGPGTRLTVT.

V is TRBV7-2 and J is TRBJ2-7, with D perhaps matching TRBD1 (5 bases). Trimming removed 10 bases at V and 5 bases at J, with 21 bases between. This CDR3 region has 14 residues. Per germline, CDR1 SGHTA and CDR2 FQGNSA. CDR3 DNA sequence: TGTGCCACCATGGAAACTGGGGCCCCCCACGAGCAGTACTTC. Translating gives CATMETGAPHEQYF. Full variable domain (remainder filled in from reference TRBV7-2 and TRBJ2-7): GAGVSQSPSNKVTEKGKDVELRCDPISGHTALYWYRQSLGQGLEFLIYFQGNSAPDKSGLPSDRFSAERTGGSVSTLTIQRTQQEDSAVYLCATMETGAPHEQYFGPGTRLTVT.

This chain links TRBV6-1 with TRBJ2-7, with D perhaps TRBD2 (5 bases). Germline V gene lookup returns CDR1 MNHNS and CDR2 SASEGT. The CDR3 has 13 amino acids. Trimming cost V 3 bases and J 2 bases, with 8 bases left between them. The CDR3 region is CASSEDSTYEQYF. In DNA, the CDR3 is TGTGCCAGCAGTGAGGACTCTACCTACGAGCAGTACTTC.

The genes are TRBV30 and TRBJ1-6; 7 bases are shared with TRBD1. Germline V lookup: CDR1 GTSNPN, CDR2 SVGIG (reference sequence). The CDR3 has 15 amino acids. The V gene end was trimmed by 4 bases and the J gene end by 5 bases; junction bases not matched to a gene: 8. The CDR3 here is CAWTPGQGDNSPLHF. The CDR3 coding sequence is TGTGCCTGGACACCGGGCCAGGGGGATAATTCACCCCTCCACTTT. Full variable domain (rest looked up from reference TRBV30 and TRBJ1-6): SQTIHQWPATLVQPVGSPLSLECTVEGTSNPNLYWYRQAAGRGLQLLFYSVGIGQISSEVPQNLSASRPQDRQFILSSKKLLLSDSGFYLCAWTPGQGDNSPLHFGNGTRLTVT.

This clone has just one count. The chain is built from TRBV10-3 and TRBJ2-1, with TRBD2 matching 8 bases. Looked up from germline, CDR1 is ENHRY and CDR2 is SYGVKD. V shed 5 bases, J shed 9 bases, and the junction held 3 bases outside the gene matches. The CDR3 has 12 amino acids. The CDR3 DNA is TGTGCCATCAGTTCCGGGGGGGGTGAGCAGTTCTTC. Translated: CAISSGGGEQFF.

This chain connects TRBV7-9 to TRBJ2-1; 8 nucleotides match TRBD2. Losses at the gene ends were 5 bases for V and 8 bases for J; bases not matched to a gene: 5. The CDR3 has 13 amino acids. Germline V lookup: CDR1 SEHNR, CDR2 FQNEAQ (reference sequence). The CDR3 spells CASSQTSVYEQFF. The CDR3 DNA reads TGTGCCAGCAGCCAGACTAGCGTGTATGAGCAGTTCTTC.

The CDR3 loop reads CASSFPGQNNSPLHF. CDR3 nucleotide sequence: TGTGCCAGCAGCTTTCCGGGACAGAATAATTCACCCCTCCACTTT. This rearrangement joins TRBV7-2 to TRBJ1-6; 7 bases align to TRBD1. In germline, CDR1 is SGHTA, CDR2 FQGNSA. J gave up 5 bases and V 3 bases, and 4 bases lay outside the gene matches. CDR3 length equals 15 residues.

The chain uses TRBV4-1 and TRBJ1-5; no clear D. The CDR3 loop spans 14 amino acids. V lost 1 base and J 4 bases, leaving 8 bases between the germline ends. Germline loops: CDR1 MGHRA, CDR2 YSYEKL. The CDR3 DNA is TGCGCCAGCAGCCAAGGTGTAGCGAATCAGCCCCAGCATTTT. The encoded protein is CASSQGVANQPQHF.

This chain joins TRBV27 and TRBJ2-1, with a possible D match to TRBD1 (5 bases). The CDR3 has 14 residues. Deletions cut 5 bases from V and 4 bases from J, with 12 bases between. Per germline, CDR1 MNHEY and CDR2 SMNVEV (reference sequence). In DNA, the CDR3 is TGTGCCAGCAGTATACAGACAGCATACAATGAGCAGTTCTTC. Its protein product is CASSIQTAYNEQFF.

The rearrangement joins TRBV6-5 to TRBJ1-6; D might be TRBD1 (6 bases). Germline-derived CDR1 and CDR2 are MNHEY and SVGAGI. This CDR3 contains 15 residues. With 6 bases removed from V and 7 bases from J, the gap between germline ends came to 16 bases. CDR3 loop: CASSPTGTANSPLHF. In nucleotides, the CDR3 is TGTGCCAGCAGCCCCACAGGGACCGCGAATTCACCCCTCCACTTT.

This chain uses TRBV5-4 with TRBJ2-7; maybe TRBD2 (6 bases). The CDR3 totals 17 residues. Deletions cut 4 bases from V and 4 bases from J, with 24 bases between. From germline, CDR1 is SGHNT and CDR2 YYREEE (reference sequence). For the CDR3, the DNA is TGTGCCAGCAGCCGGGGGTTTGGGGCGAATACTCCTTACGAGCAGTACTTC. Its translation is CASSRGFGANTPYEQYF. Combining the CDR3 with reference TRBV5-4 and TRBJ2-7 gives the whole variable domain ETGVTQSPTHLIKTRGQQVTLRCSSQSGHNTVSWYQQALGQGPQFIFQYYREEENGRGNFPPRFSGLQFPNYSSELNVNALELDDSALYLCASSRGFGANTPYEQYFGPGTRLTVT.

V usage is TRBV6-6 and J usage is TRBJ1-6, with TRBD1 matching 8 bases. Unmatched junction bases numbered 5, after V lost 4 bases and J lost 6 bases. Per germline, CDR1 MNHNY and CDR2 SVGAGI (reference sequence). The CDR3 has 15 residues. The CDR3: CASSSNTGGNSPLHF. The CDR3 DNA follows: TGTGCCAGCAGTTCGAATACAGGGGGTAATTCACCCCTCCACTTT.

The chain is built from TRBV18 and TRBJ2-3; a possible D gene is TRBD1 (6 bases). Germline V gene sequence: CDR1 KGHSH, CDR2 LQKENI. Trimming pared 3 bases from V and 2 bases from J, leaving 9 bases between. The CDR3 covers 14 residues. The CDR3 sequence: CASSPTGSTDTQYF. The DNA for the CDR3 is TGTGCCAGCTCACCTACAGGGTCCACAGATACGCAGTATTTT.

V gene TRBV10-1 combines with J gene TRBJ2-7, with D maybe TRBD1 (5 bases). CDR3 size: 13 residues. The V end was cut by 2 bases, the J end by 6 bases, with 11 bases between. The germline gives CDR1 WNHNN, CDR2 SYGVQD (reference sequence). This chain's CDR3 is CASSEGRVSEQYF. In DNA form, the CDR3 reads TGCGCCAGCAGTGAGGGCAGGGTTAGCGAGCAGTACTTC.

The chain carries TRBV2 and TRBJ2-1, with 8 nucleotides matching TRBD2. Germline V gene data show CDR1 as SNHLY and CDR2 as FYNNEI. The CDR3 runs to 13 residues. Germline trimming cut 8 bases from V and 9 bases from J; bases unmatched to any gene: 9. CDR3 sequence (DNA): TGTGCCAGCGGAGCGGGGGAATTTGTTGAGCAGTTCTTC. Its translation: CASGAGEFVEQFF.

V usage is TRBV7-8 and J usage is TRBJ2-3; D gene unclear. The CDR3 sequence is 14 residues long. V gave up 5 bases and J gave up 4 bases, with 13 bases separating them. Germline-derived CDR1 and CDR2 are SGHVS and FQNEAQ. The CDR3 nucleotides are TGTGCCAGCAGCGCCCCTGCGGCGCCAGATACGCAGTATTTT. The encoded protein is CASSAPAAPDTQYF.

The V and J genes are TRBV11-1 and TRBJ1-5; D not certain. The V end lost 2 bases, the J end lost 6 bases, and 8 bases lay between the germline ends. CDR1 and CDR2 from the germline V gene are SGHAT and FQDESV (reference sequence). This CDR3 spans 13 amino acids. The CDR3, as DNA: TGTGCCAGCAGCTTAACGGTTGGTCAGCCCCAGCATTTT. Its translation: CASSLTVGQPQHF.